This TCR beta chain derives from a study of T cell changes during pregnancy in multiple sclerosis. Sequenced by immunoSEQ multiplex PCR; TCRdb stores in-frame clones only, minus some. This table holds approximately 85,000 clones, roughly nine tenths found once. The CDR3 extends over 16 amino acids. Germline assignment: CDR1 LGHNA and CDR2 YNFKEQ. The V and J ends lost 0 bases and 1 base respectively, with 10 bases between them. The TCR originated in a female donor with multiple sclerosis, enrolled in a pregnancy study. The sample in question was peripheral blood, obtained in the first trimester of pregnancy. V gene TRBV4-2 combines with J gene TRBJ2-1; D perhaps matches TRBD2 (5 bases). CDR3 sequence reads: CASSQDRGSSYNEQFF. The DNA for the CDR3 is TGTGCCAGCAGCCAAGATCGTGGGAGTTCCTACAATGAGCAGTTCTTC.